This TCR beta chain was profiled in a study of T cells in Graves' hyperthyroidism and ophthalmopathy. Amplified TCR beta CDR3 regions came from RNA transcripts. A first-round RT-PCR of the TCR CDR3 used the HTBI primer set. TCRdb ran MiXCR on the multiplex PCR reads and lists one entry per CDR3 protein. The sample lists approximately 300,000 distinct CDR3 sequences; over 15% were seen once. The length of the CDR3 is 12 residues. CDR1 and CDR2 from the germline V gene are DFQATT and SNEGSKA (reference sequence). Sequenced: blood. The chain couples TRBV20-1 to TRBJ1-4; the match to TRBD1 covers 7 bases. The TCR sequence derives from a woman aged 55-70 years with Graves' ophthalmopathy. The CDR3 DNA follows: TGCAGCGGACAGGCAACTAATGAAAAACTGTTTTTT. Amino acids: CSGQATNEKLFF.